The T cell receptor (beta chain) described here comes from a study of glioma-infiltrating T cells after dendritic cell vaccination. Clones were read by immunoSEQ multiplex PCR, and TCRdb kept only the in-frame ones, dropping some. The sample contains 75,000 to 100,000 clones, about four fifths of which appear only once. V lost 10 bases and J 9 bases, leaving 13 bases between the germline ends. In germline, CDR1 is LNHDA, CDR2 SQIVND (reference sequence). The CDR3 has 11 amino acids. The chain carries TRBV19 and TRBJ2-1; a weak D match, TRBD2 (6 bases). The TCR was taken from a human donor with glioblastoma. This material consisted of blood, taken before dendritic cell vaccination. In DNA, the CDR3 is TGTGCCACCTCACTAGCTTCTGAGCAGTTCTTC. Protein: CATSLASEQFF.